This T cell receptor beta chain was sequenced during a study of T cell changes during pregnancy in multiple sclerosis. Germline CDR1 SGHRS, CDR2 YFSETQ. This CDR3 spans 14 amino acids. Unmatched junction bases numbered 4, after V lost 4 bases and J lost 4 bases. The assay was immunoSEQ multiplex PCR, and TCRdb's table has in-frame clones only and misses some. Altogether about 100,000 clones are present, roughly nine tenths being singletons, with the ten largest covering approximately 1.2%. This chain uses TRBV5-1 with TRBJ1-3; 8 positions match TRBD1. This receptor was obtained from a female donor with multiple sclerosis, enrolled in a pregnancy study. The input for sequencing was peripheral blood, taken in the second trimester of pregnancy. CDR3 residues: CASSLRDRGNTIYF. In DNA form, the CDR3 reads TGCGCCAGCAGCCTCCGGGACAGGGGAAACACCATATATTTT.